The 23 T cell receptor beta chains reported below all come from one sample, sequenced in a study of cytomegalovirus exposure and HLA in healthy donors. Primers included in the PCR were 60 Vbeta and 13 Jbeta primers. Libraries were prepared by immunoSEQ multiplex PCR; TCRdb keeps only in-frame clonotypes and omits some of them. The sample has 95,000 to 150,000 clones; 65% to 90% are singletons. Source material: PBMCs. The receptors were sampled from a man aged 25-45 years in good health and CMV-seronegative.

The chain is built from TRBV9 and TRBJ2-7; maybe TRBD1 (6 bases). CDR1 SGDLS and CDR2 YYNGEE come from the germline V gene. There are 15 residues in the CDR3. V lost 3 bases and J lost 3, with 16 bases in between. The CDR3: CASSATPDRVYEQYF. In nucleotides, the CDR3 is TGTGCCAGCAGCGCAACCCCGGACAGAGTCTACGAGCAGTACTTC.

This rearrangement joins TRBV18 to TRBJ2-1; TRBD2 matches at 13 bases. The germline V gene has CDR1 KGHSH and CDR2 LQKENI. The V and J ends lost 2 bases and 8 bases, in that order; junction bases with no gene match: 3. CDR3 length equals 15 residues. The CDR3 region is CASSPGLAGADEQFF. In DNA, the CDR3 is TGTGCCAGCTCACCAGGACTAGCGGGGGCTGATGAGCAGTTCTTC.

A single count supports this clone. The CDR3 here is CASSYGSGAYEQYF. Written as DNA, the CDR3 is TGCGCCAGCAGCTACGGCTCCGGGGCCTACGAGCAGTACTTC. The V call is TRBV5-1, the J call TRBJ2-7, with D maybe TRBD2 (5 bases). This CDR3 has 14 residues. Trimming removed 3 bases at V and 2 bases at J, with 12 bases between. Germline V gives CDR1 SGHRS, CDR2 YFSETQ. Filled out from reference TRBV5-1 and TRBJ2-7, the complete variable domain reads KAGVTQTPRYLIKTRGQQVTLSCSPISGHRSVSWYQQTPGQGLQFLFEYFSETQRNKGNFPGRFSGRQFSNSRSEMNVSTLELGDSALYLCASSYGSGAYEQYFGPGTRLTVT.

V gene TRBV25-1 combines with J gene TRBJ2-2; 8 bases are shared with TRBD1. The CDR3 spans 16 residues. Germline V gives CDR1 MGHDK, CDR2 SYGVNS. Losses at the gene ends were 4 bases for V and 1 base for J; bases not matched to a gene: 5. The CDR3 region is CASSVTGTGNTGELFF. The CDR3 DNA sequence: TGTGCCAGCAGTGTTACCGGGACAGGGAACACCGGGGAGCTGTTTTTT.

This clone showed up just a few times. The chain uses TRBV28 and TRBJ1-1; TRBD1 might be the D (5 bases). Germline CDR1 MDHEN, CDR2 SYDVKM. Trimming removed 3 bases at V and 1 base at J, with 15 bases between. This CDR3 spans 16 amino acids. Here the CDR3 reads CASSFRDLVQNTEAFF. CDR3 in DNA: TGTGCCAGCAGTTTCAGGGATCTTGTCCAGAACACTGAAGCTTTCTTT.

The chain carries TRBV7-2 and TRBJ2-2, with TRBD1 matching 12 bases. The trim removed 5 bases at V and 5 bases at J, leaving 6 bases unmatched. CDR1 is SGHTA and CDR2 is FQGNSA in the germline V gene. The CDR3 consists of 16 residues. The CDR3 reads CASSPGTGGATGELFF. CDR3 bases: TGTGCCAGCAGCCCAGGGACAGGGGGCGCAACCGGGGAGCTGTTTTTT. The full variable domain, with the rest looked up from reference TRBV7-2 and TRBJ2-2, is GAGVSQSPSNKVTEKGKDVELRCDPISGHTALYWYRQSLGQGLEFLIYFQGNSAPDKSGLPSDRFSAERTGGSVSTLTIQRTQQEDSAVYLCASSPGTGGATGELFFGEGSRLTVL.

This chain links TRBV9 with TRBJ2-3; 9 bases match TRBD2. Germline V gene data show CDR1 as SGDLS and CDR2 as YYNGEE. V lost 0 bases and J lost 1; bases outside the gene matches: 3. This CDR3 is built from 16 residues. CDR3 loop: CASSVGGGGGTDTQYF. The CDR3, as DNA: TGTGCCAGCAGCGTAGGAGGCGGGGGGGGCACAGATACGCAGTATTTT. Full variable domain (missing parts from reference TRBV9 and TRBJ2-3): DSGVTQTPKHLITATGQRVTLRCSPRSGDLSVYWYQQSLDQGLQFLIQYYNGEERAKGNILERFSAQQFPDLHSELNLSSLELGDSALYFCASSVGGGGGTDTQYFGPGTRLTVL.

This chain uses TRBV14 with TRBJ2-1; TRBD2 matches 11 bases. Germline loops: CDR1 SGHDN, CDR2 FVKESK. The CDR3 sequence is 18 residues long. After removal of 0 bases from V and 3 bases from J, the junction contained 7 bases not matched to a gene. The CDR3 loop is CASSQDPTSGVGYNEQFF. CDR3 bases: TGTGCCAGCAGCCAAGATCCGACTAGCGGGGTTGGCTACAATGAGCAGTTCTTC.

The V call is TRBV27, the J call TRBJ1-2; 7 bases are shared with TRBD1. The CDR3 runs 15 residues. Per germline, CDR1 MNHEY and CDR2 SMNVEV (reference sequence). V dropped 1 base and J dropped 6; count of bases not matched to a gene: 8. The CDR3 DNA reads as TGTGCCAGCAGTTTATTAGGGGGCCCCTTAAATGGCTACACCTTC. Translated, it gives CASSLLGGPLNGYTF.

The chain is built from TRBV5-1 and TRBJ1-6; D perhaps matches TRBD1 (5 bases). Between the trimmed V and J ends, which lost 4 bases and 7 bases, there was a span of 15 bases. Germline V gives CDR1 SGHRS, CDR2 YFSETQ. The CDR3 consists of 15 residues. The CDR3 DNA sequence: TGCGCCAGCAGCCCGGGAGGGGTAGGGAATTCACCCCTCCACTTT. It codes for CASSPGGVGNSPLHF. The full variable domain, its missing parts supplied by reference TRBV5-1 and TRBJ1-6, is KAGVTQTPRYLIKTRGQQVTLSCSPISGHRSVSWYQQTPGQGLQFLFEYFSETQRNKGNFPGRFSGRQFSNSRSEMNVSTLELGDSALYLCASSPGGVGNSPLHFGNGTRLTVT.

The chain uses TRBV4-3 and TRBJ1-4; 12 nucleotides match TRBD1. Germline V gene data show CDR1 as LGHNA and CDR2 as YSLEER. The trim removed 5 bases at V and 11 bases at J, leaving 18 bases unmatched. This CDR3 region has 18 residues. In DNA form, the CDR3 reads TGCGCCAGCAGCACACAGACCGGGACAGGGGGCATACTAGAGAAACTGTTTTTT. Encoded protein: CASSTQTGTGGILEKLFF.

The chain uses TRBV10-3 and TRBJ2-5; 7 bases fit TRBD2. The V and J ends lost 0 bases and 4 bases, in that order; junction bases with no gene match: 8. The CDR3 contains 16 residues. Germline CDR1 and CDR2: ENHRY and SYGVKD. CDR3 nucleotides: TGTGCCATCAGTGAGTCGCGAGGCGGGGGAGGAGAGACCCAGTACTTC. This translates into CAISESRGGGGETQYF.

This chain links TRBV7-2 with TRBJ1-5, with D possibly TRBD1 on 6 matching bases. Germline CDR1 SGHTA, CDR2 FQGNSA. Trimming took 5 bases from V and 3 from J, leaving 14 bases between them. The CDR3 loop spans 15 amino acids. The CDR3 here is CASSATGSANQPQHF. For the CDR3, the DNA is TGTGCCAGCAGCGCGACAGGTTCTGCCAATCAGCCCCAGCATTTT.

This clone showed up just a few times. This sequence joins TRBV6-1 and TRBJ2-7; possible D gene TRBD1, 5 bases. The CDR3 runs 15 residues. Germline-derived CDR1 and CDR2 are MNHNS and SASEGT. V was trimmed by 3 bases and J by 2 bases, leaving 14 bases between them. For the CDR3, the DNA is TGTGCCAGCAGTGATGGGGCCCATACCCCCTACGAGCAGTACTTC. It codes for CASSDGAHTPYEQYF.

This clone occurred once. The chain couples TRBV19 to TRBJ2-3; D is unresolved. Per the germline V gene, CDR1 is LNHDA and CDR2 is SQIVND (reference sequence). V was cut by 6 bases and J by 0 bases, with 19 bases left in between. The CDR3 is made up of 17 amino acids. This CDR3 is CASSFPGAGASTDTQYF. CDR3 bases: TGTGCCAGTAGCTTCCCCGGTGCAGGCGCCAGCACAGATACGCAGTATTTT.

The chain has TRBV6-5 and TRBJ1-6, with a possible D match to TRBD1 (5 bases). V lost 4 bases and J 8 bases, leaving 15 bases between the germline ends. CDR3 length equals 15 residues. Germline CDR1 reads MNHEY; CDR2 reads SVGAGI. CDR3 sequence reads: CASSLGGSGDSPLHF. In DNA form, the CDR3 reads TGTGCCAGCAGTTTAGGAGGGTCGGGGGATTCACCCCTCCACTTT.

CDR3: CASATDTGELFF. The CDR3 coding sequence is TGTGCCAGCGCGACAGACACCGGGGAGCTGTTTTTT. This rearrangement joins TRBV28 to TRBJ2-2; weak D call: TRBD1 (5 bases). Between the trimmed V and J ends, which lost 8 bases and 3 bases, there was a span of 7 bases. This CDR3 spans 12 amino acids. From germline, CDR1 is MDHEN and CDR2 SYDVKM.

The V gene is TRBV28, the J gene TRBJ1-1, with 11 positions matching TRBD1. The germline V gene encodes CDR1 MDHEN and CDR2 SYDVKM. The CDR3 covers 16 residues. Losses at the gene ends were 4 bases for V and 4 bases for J; bases not matched to a gene: 8. Written as DNA, the CDR3 is TGTGCCAGCAGTTCCTACGGACAGGGGGCCGGCACTGAAGCTTTCTTT. Residues: CASSSYGQGAGTEAFF.

The genes are TRBV18 and TRBJ1-5, with D perhaps matching TRBD1 (5 bases). This CDR3 region has 14 residues. The V gene lost 2 bases and the J gene lost 2 bases, with 7 bases spanning the gap. Germline V gene lookup returns CDR1 KGHSH and CDR2 LQKENI. The CDR3 DNA follows: TGTGCCAGCTCACCAAGCAGGGGCAATCAGCCCCAGCATTTT. This gives the protein CASSPSRGNQPQHF.

The CDR3 spells CASSDSVRGDNEQFF. The CDR3 nucleotides read TGTGCCAGCAGTGACTCGGTCAGGGGTGACAATGAGCAGTTCTTC. The gene calls are TRBV6-4 and TRBJ2-1, with a possible D match to TRBD1 (6 bases). V was trimmed by 0 bases and J by 5 bases, leaving 11 bases between them. CDR3 size: 15 residues. In germline, CDR1 is MRHNA, CDR2 SNTAGT.

The chain uses TRBV6-6 and TRBJ2-7, with TRBD1 matching 7 bases. The CDR3 extends over 16 amino acids. The J segment lost 4 bases and the V segment lost 4 bases, leaving 13 bases of the junction unmatched. Germline V lookup: CDR1 MNHNY, CDR2 SVGAGI (reference sequence). This chain's CDR3 is CASSSPTGLNKYEQYF. CDR3 coding DNA: TGTGCCAGCAGTTCCCCGACAGGGCTAAACAAATACGAGCAGTACTTC.

V is TRBV7-6 and J is TRBJ1-3, with D possibly matching TRBD1 (6 bases). Germline CDR1 reads SGHVS; CDR2 reads FNYEAQ. V shed 2 bases and J shed 3 bases, with 14 bases lying between them. The CDR3 spans 16 residues. This CDR3 is CASSLFEAGDGNTIYF. Written as DNA, the CDR3 is TGTGCCAGCAGCTTATTCGAGGCAGGGGATGGAAACACCATATATTTT.

The V gene is TRBV19, the J gene TRBJ1-1; D unclear. Germline V gene lookup returns CDR1 LNHDA and CDR2 SQIVND (reference sequence). The CDR3 runs 14 residues. The V and J ends lost 3 bases and 4 bases respectively, with 12 bases between them. The CDR3 reads CASSMSNGGTEAFF. The CDR3 nucleotides read TGTGCCAGTAGTATGTCGAACGGAGGCACTGAAGCTTTCTTT. The full variable domain, its missing parts supplied by reference TRBV19 and TRBJ1-1, is DGGITQSPKYLFRKEGQNVTLSCEQNLNHDAMYWYRQDPGQGLRLIYYSQIVNDFQKGDIAEGYSVSREKKESFPLTVTSAQKNPTAFYLCASSMSNGGTEAFFGQGTRLTVV.